The 7 T cell receptor beta chains listed next were all sequenced from one sample in a study of cytomegalovirus exposure and HLA in healthy donors. Use of 60 Vbeta and 13 Jbeta primers characterized the PCR. Sequencing used immunoSEQ multiplex PCR; TCRdb keeps in-frame clones, though not all of them. The sample shows about 160,000 clones, 85% of them seen only once. Sequenced input: PBMCs. The source is a boy between 2 and 15 years old in good health and CMV-seronegative.

This clone was counted once. The chain couples TRBV27 to TRBJ2-5; D not certain. Germline-derived CDR1 and CDR2 are MNHEY and SMNVEV (reference sequence). The CDR3 contains 9 residues. V was shortened by 8 bases and J by 9 bases, with 7 bases between the two germline ends. The CDR3 protein is CASGEAQYF. The CDR3 DNA reads TGTGCCAGCGGTGAGGCCCAGTACTTC.

V and J are TRBV6-6 and TRBJ2-2; a weak D match, TRBD1 (5 bases). V gave up 8 bases and J gave up 0 bases, with 16 bases separating them. The CDR3 runs to 16 residues. Germline V CDR1 and CDR2: MNHNY, SVGAGI (reference sequence). This chain's CDR3 is CASFDRAGTNTGELFF. In DNA, the CDR3 is TGTGCCAGCTTTGATAGGGCAGGGACGAACACCGGGGAGCTGTTTTTT.

CDR3 sequence: CASSFVSSYNEQFF. CDR3 sequence (DNA): TGCGCCAGCAGCTTCGTCTCCTCCTACAATGAGCAGTTCTTC. The chain is built from TRBV5-1 and TRBJ2-1; unclear D gene. V lost 2 bases to trimming and J lost 0 bases, with 6 bases between them. Germline V gene sequence: CDR1 SGHRS, CDR2 YFSETQ. The CDR3 length is 14 residues.

V and J are TRBV6-1 and TRBJ2-3; a possible D gene is TRBD1 (6 bases). CDR1 is MNHNS and CDR2 is SASEGT in the germline V gene. Trimming shortened V by 5 bases and J by 5 bases, and 11 bases separated the two germline ends. The CDR3 is 13 residues long. CDR3 amino acids: CASSRQGKDTQYF. CDR3 DNA: TGTGCCAGCAGTCGCCAGGGGAAAGATACGCAGTATTTT.

The chain combines TRBV6-1 with TRBJ2-7; D gene uncertain. Germline V CDR1 and CDR2: MNHNS, SASEGT. The CDR3 is 11 residues long. Trimming left V 4 bases short and J 4 bases short, with 5 bases between. The CDR3: CASSARYEQYF. DNA of the CDR3: TGTGCCAGCAGTGCTAGATACGAGCAGTACTTC.

The CDR3 nucleotides read TGTGCCAGCAGCCGGGTCCTGGGTGGGAATGAGCAGTTCTTC. Amino acids: CASSRVLGGNEQFF. The chain is built from TRBV6-1 and TRBJ2-1, with D unclear. Germline-derived CDR1 and CDR2 are MNHNS and SASEGT. The CDR3 loop spans 14 amino acids. V lost 6 bases and J lost 7, with 16 bases in between.

J is TRBJ1-2 and V is TRBV15, with a possible D match to TRBD1 (6 bases). CDR3 length: 15 residues. Trimming pared 4 bases from V and 10 bases from J, leaving 22 bases between. The germline CDR1 and CDR2 sequences are LNHNV and YYDKDF (reference sequence). CDR3 DNA: TGTGCCACCAGCAATTTGGGGGCCACAGGGACGGCCTACACCTTC. Protein: CATSNLGATGTAYTF.